This TCR beta chain was obtained from a study of technical replicates of blood from a handful of donors. Assay used: immunoSEQ multiplex PCR; TCRdb lists only in-frame clones, some missing. The sample has roughly 90,000 clones, around 96% seen once. This clone was recorded only once. Germline V CDR1 and CDR2: MGHRA, YSYEKL. V lost 1 base, J lost 7 bases, and 11 bases lay in between. The length of the CDR3 is 14 residues. J is TRBJ2-1 and V is TRBV4-1, with D perhaps TRBD2 (6 bases). The receptor was isolated from a human donor in good health. Sequenced input: T cells isolated from PBMCs. CDR3 nucleotides: TGCGCCAGCAGCCAAGTGGGACTCCCAAATGAGCAGTTCTTC. Translating gives CASSQVGLPNEQFF.